Listed below are T cell receptor beta chains from one sample, sequenced in a study of chemoradiotherapy in HPV16-positive cancers. Sequenced by immunoSEQ multiplex PCR; TCRdb stores in-frame clones only, minus some. The data show about 10,000 clones, 86% seen once. The specimen was blood, collected from a patient who underwent chemoradiotherapy. These receptors all stem from a human donor with HPV-associated anogenital cancer. Both conserved end residues are part of each CDR3. D genes are given only for firm matches. Clone size is shown for a subset of rows, as once, few, many or a class of expanded clone.

j_gene	d_gene	abundance	v_gene	CDR3aa	CDR3nt
TRBJ1-3	.	few	TRBV6-5	CASSYSISSGNTIYF	TGTGCCAGCAGTTACTCGATCTCCTCCGGAAACACCATATATTTT
TRBJ2-5	.	.	TRBV10-1	CASSESRFQETQYF	TGCGCCAGCAGTGAGTCCAGATTTCAAGAGACCCAGTACTTC
TRBJ2-1	.	few	TRBV5-8	CASSPQGGEEQFF	TGTGCCAGCAGCCCTCAGGGGGGAGAGGAGCAGTTCTTC
TRBJ2-1	TRBD2	.	TRBV5-1	CASSLGGAGAYNEQFF	TGCGCCAGCAGCTTGGGAGGAGCGGGGGCCTACAATGAGCAGTTCTTC
TRBJ2-2	TRBD1	.	TRBV11-2	CASSLVGQGARTGELFF	TGTGCCAGCAGCTTAGTGGGACAGGGGGCACGGACCGGGGAGCTGTTTTTT
TRBJ2-2	.	once	TRBV6-4	CASSEKGMYANTGELFF	TGTGCCAGCAGTGAAAAGGGGATGTACGCGAACACCGGGGAGCTGTTTTTT
TRBJ2-7	.	.	TRBV5-6	CASRVTGSYEQYF	TGTGCCAGCAGGGTTACAGGCTCCTACGAGCAGTACTTC
TRBJ1-5	TRBD1	few	TRBV29-1	CSVIRGPDQPQHF	TGCAGCGTGATCAGGGGGCCGGATCAGCCCCAGCATTTT
TRBJ2-7	.	.	TRBV27	CASSFGPGTRSSYEQYF	TGTGCCAGCAGTTTCGGTCCAGGCACGAGGAGCTCCTACGAGCAGTACTTC
TRBJ1-2	TRBD1	.	TRBV29-1	CSVDRGGGGYTF	TGCAGCGTCGACAGGGGAGGCGGAGGCTACACCTTC
TRBJ2-3	.	.	TRBV6-1	CASTQSGRSTDTQYF	TGTGCCAGCACCCAATCGGGCAGGAGCACAGATACGCAGTATTTT
TRBJ2-7	.	.	TRBV11-2	CASSLMARDYEQYF	TGTGCCAGCAGCTTAATGGCCAGGGACTACGAGCAGTACTTC
TRBJ2-5	.	.	TRBV10-3	CAISENDVETQYF	TGTGCCATCAGTGAGAATGACGTAGAGACCCAGTACTTC
TRBJ2-1	.	.	TRBV11-1	CASSLGAGVPGEQFF	TGTGCCAGCAGCCTGGGGGCAGGGGTGCCGGGTGAGCAGTTCTTC
TRBJ2-2	TRBD1	.	TRBV19	CASSRTGGRGPGELFF	TGTGCCAGTAGTAGGACAGGGGGCCGGGGACCCGGGGAGCTGTTTTTT
TRBJ1-1	.	once	TRBV5-1	CASSLVAGWSTEAFF	TGCGCCAGCAGCTTGGTCGCAGGGTGGAGTACTGAAGCTTTCTTT
TRBJ2-7	TRBD1	once	TRBV5-6	CASSRDRGRLNEQYF	TGTGCCAGCAGCCGAGACAGGGGGCGATTAAACGAGCAGTACTTC
TRBJ1-2	.	.	TRBV10-2	CASRGGDADGYTF	TGCGCCAGCAGGGGGGGGGACGCTGATGGCTACACCTTC
TRBJ2-3	.	.	TRBV7-5	CARAAANDGDTQYF	TGTGCCAGAGCGGCCGCTAATGACGGAGATACGCAGTATTTT
TRBJ1-2	TRBD1	.	TRBV6-1	CASRRDRSNYGYTF	TGTGCCAGCAGAAGGGACAGGAGTAACTATGGCTACACCTTC
TRBJ2-7	.	.	TRBV6-6	CASRTILQSAYEQYF	TGTGCCAGCAGAACAATCCTACAGAGTGCGTACGAGCAGTACTTC
TRBJ2-5	TRBD2	.	TRBV10-3	CAIREKTSGVIKETQYF	TGTGCCATCAGGGAGAAGACTAGCGGGGTAATTAAAGAGACCCAGTACTTC
TRBJ2-1	.	few	TRBV2	CASSDPLSAGEQFF	TGTGCCAGCAGTGACCCGCTCAGTGCGGGTGAGCAGTTCTTC
TRBJ1-4	.	.	TRBV7-6	CASSLGPGGSGEKLFF	TGTGCCAGCAGCTTAGGTCCCGGGGGTTCAGGGGAAAAACTGTTTTTT
TRBJ1-2	.	.	TRBV7-9	CASSLIQGGYGYTF	TGTGCCAGCAGCTTAATACAAGGGGGCTATGGCTACACCTTC
TRBJ1-5	TRBD1	.	TRBV28	CASSRGTGGNNQPQHF	TGTGCCAGCAGCCGAGGGACAGGGGGGAACAATCAGCCCCAGCATTTT
TRBJ2-5	TRBD1	.	TRBV12-5	CASAGTGVGGETQYF	TGTGCTAGTGCCGGGACAGGGGTAGGAGGAGAGACCCAGTACTTC
TRBJ2-7	TRBD1	.	TRBV6-5	CASSYQGQGWAYEQYF	TGTGCCAGCAGTTATCAGGGACAGGGATGGGCCTACGAGCAGTACTTC
TRBJ2-2	TRBD2	.	TRBV29-1	CSARGLGRDTGELFF	TGCAGCGCCCGCGGACTAGGCCGGGACACCGGGGAGCTGTTTTTT
TRBJ2-5	TRBD2	.	TRBV7-6	CASSLRLAGSQETQYF	TGTGCCAGCAGCCTGAGACTAGCGGGGTCCCAAGAGACCCAGTACTTC
TRBJ1-1	.	.	TRBV5-4	CASSLPGWYRVTEAFF	TGTGCCAGCAGCTTGCCAGGGTGGTACAGGGTCACTGAAGCTTTCTTT
TRBJ1-2	.	.	TRBV6-5	CASSYSESTGGYTF	TGTGCCAGCAGTTACTCGGAGTCGACGGGGGGCTACACCTTC
TRBJ2-2	.	.	TRBV29-1	CSVMGWGADTGELFF	TGCAGCGTTATGGGGTGGGGGGCAGACACCGGGGAGCTGTTTTTT
TRBJ1-5	.	.	TRBV15	CATSRRDIGNQPQHF	TGTGCCACCAGCAGAAGGGACATCGGCAATCAGCCCCAGCATTTT
TRBJ2-1	TRBD2	.	TRBV19	CASIGAGRVYNEQFF	TGTGCCAGTATTGGCGCAGGGAGGGTCTACAATGAGCAGTTCTTC
TRBJ2-7	.	.	TRBV5-1	CASSIQGRTYEQYF	TGCGCCAGCAGCATACAGGGACGGACCTACGAGCAGTACTTC
TRBJ1-6	.	.	TRBV6-1	CASSLSGTMDGPLHF	TGTGCCAGCAGCCTCTCCGGGACGATGGATGGACCCCTCCACTTT
TRBJ1-2	.	once	TRBV5-6	CASSLGQENYGYTF	TGTGCCAGCAGCTTGGGACAGGAAAACTATGGCTACACCTTC